This T cell receptor beta chain was identified during a study of response to subunit inactivated influenza vaccine. Study-wide points: Authors suggested few new T cells are recruited by each seasonal influenza vaccination.

Note on this clonotype: What it binds is not known.

CDR1 is SGHVS and CDR2 is FQNEAQ in the germline V gene. V was clipped by 3 bases and J by 3 bases; unmatched bases: 10. The CDR3 spans 17 residues. MiXCR, applied by TCRdb to the RT-PCR reads, yields one record per CDR3 protein. This table has hundreds of thousands of distinct CDR3 sequences, approximately 18% appearing once. Sequencing used PBMCs from blood, obtained about 5 days after vaccination. The chain has TRBV7-8 and TRBJ1-5; 8 bases fit TRBD1. The sequence derives from a man aged 50 to 59 who received an inactivated influenza vaccine. The CDR3 sequence: CASSFVYGQGLNQPQHF. For the CDR3, the DNA is TGTGCCAGCAGCTTCGTTTACGGACAGGGACTCAATCAGCCCCAGCATTTT. Full variable domain (rest looked up from reference TRBV7-8 and TRBJ1-5): GAGVSQSPRYKVAKRGQDVALRCDPISGHVSLFWYQQALGQGPEFLTYFQNEAQLDKSGLPSDRFFAERPEGSVSTLKIQRTQQEDSAVYLCASSFVYGQGLNQPQHFGDGTRLSIL.